The 4 T cell receptor beta chains presented below share a single source sample, sequenced in a study of blood T cell repertoires in COVID-19. This table comes from immunoSEQ multiplex PCR, and its TCRdb copy is limited to in-frame clones, with some not included. Of roughly 380,000 clones in the sample, about 89% were seen once. Sequencing used peripheral blood. The receptor set was obtained from a woman aged 40 to 55 with COVID-19, enrolled during active disease.

The sample holds one count of this clone. This chain joins TRBV12-5 and TRBJ1-1; tentative D call: TRBD1 (5 bases). CDR1 and CDR2 from the germline V gene are LGHNT and FRNRAP. The V and J ends lost 7 bases and 0 bases respectively, with 12 bases between them. There are 14 residues in the CDR3. Here the CDR3 reads CASVWGDLNTEAFF. CDR3 in DNA: TGTGCTAGTGTTTGGGGGGACTTGAACACTGAAGCTTTCTTT.

The chain joins TRBV19 to TRBJ1-4; 9 bases match TRBD1. CDR1 is LNHDA and CDR2 is SQIVND in the germline V gene (reference sequence). This CDR3 region has 13 residues. J gave up 8 bases and V 9 bases, and 7 bases lay outside the gene matches. CDR3 loop: CASRDRAVEKLFF. The DNA for the CDR3 is TGTGCCAGCCGGGACAGGGCTGTAGAAAAACTGTTTTTT.

V gene TRBV28 combines with J gene TRBJ1-2, with D tentatively TRBD1 (5 bases). CDR3 length equals 14 residues. The V gene lost 8 bases and the J gene lost 2 bases, with 15 bases spanning the gap. Germline lookup yields CDR1 MDHEN and CDR2 SYDVKM. The CDR3 region has the DNA TGTGCCAGCCTCCGACCGGGGGGGAACTATGGCTACACCTTC. Protein sequence: CASLRPGGNYGYTF.

CDR3 nucleotide sequence: TGTGCCAGCTCACCCCTTATTGGACAGGCGGTGGCTGAAGCTTTCTTT. Encoded protein: CASSPLIGQAVAEAFF. This chain joins TRBV18 and TRBJ1-1, with 7 positions matching TRBD1. J gave up 6 bases and V 3 bases, and 13 bases lay outside the gene matches. This CDR3 has 16 residues. Germline CDR1 and CDR2: KGHSH and LQKENI.